Here is one T cell receptor beta chain with its context. Per the germline V gene, CDR1 is MNHNS and CDR2 is SASEGT. The J segment lost 6 bases and the V segment lost 6 bases, leaving 7 bases of the junction unmatched. The CDR3 is 14 residues long. The data were obtained in a study of T cells in Graves' hyperthyroidism and ophthalmopathy. Background on the study: Specimen type is peripheral blood, collected at initial diagnosis prior to any treatment.

Uncontrolled infection, other autoimmune disease, pregnancy or lactation led to exclusion. Diagnoses were established using clinical symptoms, serum thyroxine and TRAb, thyroid ultrasound and orbital computed tomography. Fresh peripheral blood, 10 ml, yielded the PBMCs. TCR beta CDR3 sequences were amplified from RNA transcripts. With the HTBI primer set, the TCR CDR3 went through a first round of RT-PCR. TCRdb re-called the multiplex PCR reads through MiXCR, storing one row per CDR3 protein. Of about 410,000 distinct CDR3 sequences in the sample, around 15% are singletons; the top ten hold approximately 13%.

Sequenced material: blood. The chain joins TRBV6-1 to TRBJ2-2; 7 nucleotides align to TRBD2. This receptor was identified in a man between 18 and 29 years old with Graves' ophthalmopathy. The CDR3 sequence: CASRGTTSAGELFF. CDR3 nucleotide sequence: TGTGCCAGCAGGGGGACTACGTCAGCCGGGGAGCTGTTTTTT.